The T cell receptor (beta chain) under discussion was sequenced for a study of CD8 T cells in ankylosing spondylitis. General observations from the study: About 8 highly homologous variants made up a TCR beta motif, and this motif appeared characteristic of ankylosing spondylitis blood.

MiXCR was run by TCRdb on the 5' RACE reads, yielding one entry per CDR3 protein. The repertoire holds 100,000 to 150,000 distinct CDR3 sequences, with roughly 15% as singletons. CDR3 length: 16 residues. The V end was cut by 5 bases, the J end by 6 bases, with 20 bases between. Looked up from germline, CDR1 is SGHDT and CDR2 is YYEEEE. A few counts support this clonotype. Its antigen remains unknown. This clonotype originated in a male donor with ankylosing spondylitis. The chain couples TRBV5-6 to TRBJ2-2, with D unclear. Sequenced: blood, either unsorted or a sorted T cell fraction (not recorded which). CDR3 protein: CASRPGPNLLSGELFF. The CDR3, as DNA: TGTGCCAGCAGACCCGGTCCGAACCTACTATCCGGGGAGCTGTTTTTT.